This T cell receptor beta chain derives from a study of blood T cells in healthy people across ages (dated by TCRdb to 2015 to 2017). Broadly, across the study: In model experiments, roughly one uniquely barcoded TCR beta cDNA molecule per two T cells was captured by template switching. Using the same blood draw, the study looked at two additional independent replicas of 1 million unique cDNA reads for two donors, one aged 18 to 30 and the other aged 80 or older. The study measured age-related changes in TCR beta repertoire diversity using deep sequencing normalized with unique cDNA molecular identifiers. To avoid experimental bias, donors of different ages were distributed randomly across sequencing lanes. Four age groups were formed from the donors: young (average approximately 15 years), middle-aged (approximately 39), aged (62) and long-lived (around 82).

Donors were a few dozen systemically healthy Caucasian individuals from Russia aged roughly 6 to 100 years. Each donor gave roughly 9.5 milliliters of peripheral blood, collected into EDTA-treated Vacutainer tubes. Ficoll-Paque density-gradient centrifugation was used to isolate PBMCs, with at least 7 million per sample. Trizol reagent was used to extract total RNA from the PBMCs, yielding at least 6 micrograms per sample. Naive CD45RAhigh/CD27high T cell percentages were measured by flow cytometry on a PBMC aliquot from every donor. General findings and caveats noted by the study authors: Conclusive comparison of naive and antigen-experienced compartments was prevented by the profiling of bulk unsorted PBMCs. A strong correlation was found between observed TCR beta diversity and the percentage of naive T cells measured by flow cytometry. Total diversity estimates from one million sequenced T cells were considered lower bounds and underestimates. As age increased, observed TCR beta diversity per million T cells dropped in a roughly linear way, and a significant reduction was already evident by age 40. Donor CMV infection status was unknown, potentially confounding age-related changes in expanded clonotypes. Compared with the aged group, the long-lived group had more naive CD4+ T cells, fewer expanded clones and increased TCR diversity, suggesting age selection.

This clonotype was observed many times. The antigen it binds to is not known. One base away there is no much larger clone; base qualities are not given. Receptor libraries were prepared by 5' RACE. Reads for this sample came from an Illumina HiSeq 2500. A second PCR of about 7 to 12 cycles was run with a J-beta primer mix and a sample-barcoded 5' primer. A unique molecular identifier was introduced onto each TCR beta cDNA molecule by a template-switch 5' adaptor carrying 12 random nucleotides. Each sample yielded at least 3 million CDR3-containing paired-end reads. All of the RNA was converted into first-strand cDNA using the Mint cDNA synthesis kit, with a TRBC-specific oligonucleotide serving as the primer. Following uracil-DNA glycosylase treatment, a first 18-cycle PCR with universal primers M1SS and BC2_uni_R was performed on all cDNA. Turning to the authors' computational methods: Normalization of each sample was performed by random selection of 1 million high-quality reads, each carrying a distinct molecular identifier. Instead of being binned into consensus sequences, reads that shared molecular identifiers were thrown out. MiTCR, run with a Q25 quality threshold and the strictest error-elimination algorithm, handled CDR3 identification, clonotype clustering and error correction. A nonparametric unseen species model with Euler transformation was used to estimate a lower bound on total TCR beta diversity. TCRdb cleaned the public reads at Q25 with fastp, built clones with MiXCR and kept in-frame beta chains. Duplicate CDR3 protein sequences are folded into a single record with the most common DNA and genes. Here the V and J calls rest on TCRdb's processing, not on the authors' analysis. The sample table holds hundreds of thousands of distinct CDR3 sequences, of which 44% were seen once. The top ten hold nearly 20% of the sample.

The CDR3, from cysteine to phenylalanine, totals 10 residues. Just the 30-base CDR3 DNA is kept, in frame starting at base 1. V is clipped by 4 bases and J by 4 bases, and the sequence between their germline boundaries is 4 bases long. Looking up the germline V gene yields CDR1 SQVTM and CDR2 ANQGSEA. The source is a man aged 55 to 70 in good health. Sequenced: blood. The rearrangement combines TRBV29-1 with TRBJ2-5, with the D gene not clear enough to name. The CDR3 corresponds to CSVVRETQYF. The bases are TGCAGCGTTGTAAGAGAGACCCAGTACTTC.